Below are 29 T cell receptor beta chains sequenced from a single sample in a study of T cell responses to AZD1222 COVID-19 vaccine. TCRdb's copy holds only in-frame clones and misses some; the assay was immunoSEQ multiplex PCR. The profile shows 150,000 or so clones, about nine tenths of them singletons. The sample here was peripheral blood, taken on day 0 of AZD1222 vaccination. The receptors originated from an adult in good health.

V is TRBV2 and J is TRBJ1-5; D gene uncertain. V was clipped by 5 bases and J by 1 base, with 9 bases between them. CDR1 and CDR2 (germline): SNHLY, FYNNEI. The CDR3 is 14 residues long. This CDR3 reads CASSRDLSNQPQHF. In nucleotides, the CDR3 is TGTGCCAGCAGTCGGGATTTGAGCAATCAGCCCCAGCATTTT.

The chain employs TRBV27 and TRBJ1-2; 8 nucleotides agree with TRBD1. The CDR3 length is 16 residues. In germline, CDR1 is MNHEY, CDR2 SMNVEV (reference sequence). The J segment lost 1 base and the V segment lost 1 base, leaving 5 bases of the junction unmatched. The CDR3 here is CASSLLSGGYNYGYTF. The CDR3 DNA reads TGTGCCAGCAGTTTATTATCAGGGGGCTATAACTATGGCTACACCTTC.

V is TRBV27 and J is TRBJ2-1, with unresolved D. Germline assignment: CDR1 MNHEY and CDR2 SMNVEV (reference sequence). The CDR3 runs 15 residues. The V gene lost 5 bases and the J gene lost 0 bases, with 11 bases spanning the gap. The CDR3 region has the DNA TGTGCCAGCAGTATCCGACACCCCTCCTACAATGAGCAGTTCTTC. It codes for CASSIRHPSYNEQFF.

The CDR3 bases are TGTGCCAGCAGTGAGGAGGGCCCCTATAATTCACCCCTCCACTTT. Its protein is CASSEEGPYNSPLHF. The chain links TRBV2 to TRBJ1-6; D not resolved. CDR3 length: 15 amino acids. Trimming took off 3 bases at V and 2 bases at J, with 8 bases between the two ends. The germline V gene has CDR1 SNHLY and CDR2 FYNNEI.

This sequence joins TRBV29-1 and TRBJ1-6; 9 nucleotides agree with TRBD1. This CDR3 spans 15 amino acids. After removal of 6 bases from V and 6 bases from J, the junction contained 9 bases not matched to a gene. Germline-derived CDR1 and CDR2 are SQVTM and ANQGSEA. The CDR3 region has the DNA TGCAGCGTCCGCCTGACAGGGGGGGTTAATTCACCCCTCCACTTT. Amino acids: CSVRLTGGVNSPLHF.

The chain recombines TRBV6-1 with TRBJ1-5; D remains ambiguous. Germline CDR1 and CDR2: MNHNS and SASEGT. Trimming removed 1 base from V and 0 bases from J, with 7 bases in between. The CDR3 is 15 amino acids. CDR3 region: CASSEVRVSNQPQHF. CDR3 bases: TGTGCCAGCAGTGAAGTGAGGGTTAGCAATCAGCCCCAGCATTTT.

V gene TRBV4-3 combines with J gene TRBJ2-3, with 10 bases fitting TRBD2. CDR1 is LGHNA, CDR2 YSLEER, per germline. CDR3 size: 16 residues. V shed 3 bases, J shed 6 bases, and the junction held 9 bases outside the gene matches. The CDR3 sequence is CASSQQAGGPLDTQYF. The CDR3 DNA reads TGCGCCAGCAGCCAGCAAGCGGGGGGGCCGCTCGATACGCAGTATTTT.

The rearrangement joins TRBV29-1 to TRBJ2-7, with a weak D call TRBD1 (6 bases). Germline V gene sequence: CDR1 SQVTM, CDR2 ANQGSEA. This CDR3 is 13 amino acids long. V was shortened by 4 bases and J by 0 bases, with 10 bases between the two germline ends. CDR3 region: CSVGGGPSYEQYF. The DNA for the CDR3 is TGCAGCGTTGGTGGGGGCCCCTCCTACGAGCAGTACTTC.

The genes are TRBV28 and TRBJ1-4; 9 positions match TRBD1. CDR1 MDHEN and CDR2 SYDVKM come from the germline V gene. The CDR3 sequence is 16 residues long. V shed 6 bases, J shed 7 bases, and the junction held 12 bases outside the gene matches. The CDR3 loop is CASSPGTGTVGEKLFF. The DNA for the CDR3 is TGTGCCAGCAGCCCCGGGACAGGGACGGTCGGTGAAAAACTGTTTTTT.

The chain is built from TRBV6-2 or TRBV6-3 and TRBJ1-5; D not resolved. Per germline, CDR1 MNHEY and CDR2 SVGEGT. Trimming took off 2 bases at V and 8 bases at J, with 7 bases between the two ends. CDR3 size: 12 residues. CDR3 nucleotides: TGTGCCAGCAGTTACCCGCCTGAGCCCCAGCATTTT. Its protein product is CASSYPPEPQHF.

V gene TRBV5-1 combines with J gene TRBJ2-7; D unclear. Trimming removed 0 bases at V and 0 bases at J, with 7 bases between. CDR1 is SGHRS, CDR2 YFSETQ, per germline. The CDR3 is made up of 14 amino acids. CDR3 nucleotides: TGCGCCAGCAGCTTGGATCCGGGCTCCTACGAGCAGTACTTC. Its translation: CASSLDPGSYEQYF. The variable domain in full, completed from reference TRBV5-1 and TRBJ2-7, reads KAGVTQTPRYLIKTRGQQVTLSCSPISGHRSVSWYQQTPGQGLQFLFEYFSETQRNKGNFPGRFSGRQFSNSRSEMNVSTLELGDSALYLCASSLDPGSYEQYFGPGTRLTVT.

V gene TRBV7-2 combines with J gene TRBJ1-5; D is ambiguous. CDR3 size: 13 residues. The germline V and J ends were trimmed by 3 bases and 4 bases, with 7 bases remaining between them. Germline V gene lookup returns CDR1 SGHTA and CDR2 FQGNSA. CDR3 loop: CASSFSGNQPQHF. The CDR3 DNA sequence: TGTGCCAGCAGCTTTTCGGGTAATCAGCCCCAGCATTTT.

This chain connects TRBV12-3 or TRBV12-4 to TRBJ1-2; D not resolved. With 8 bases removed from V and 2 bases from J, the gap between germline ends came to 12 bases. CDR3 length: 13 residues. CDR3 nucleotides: TGTGCCAGCTTCGGTACGTCGAACTATGGCTACACCTTC. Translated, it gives CASFGTSNYGYTF.

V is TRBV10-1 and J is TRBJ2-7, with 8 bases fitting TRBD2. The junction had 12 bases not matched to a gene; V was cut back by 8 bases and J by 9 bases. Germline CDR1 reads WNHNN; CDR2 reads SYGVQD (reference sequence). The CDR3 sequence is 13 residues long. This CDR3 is CASPRTSLSPQYF. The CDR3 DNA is TGCGCCAGCCCTCGGACTAGCTTATCACCGCAGTACTTC.

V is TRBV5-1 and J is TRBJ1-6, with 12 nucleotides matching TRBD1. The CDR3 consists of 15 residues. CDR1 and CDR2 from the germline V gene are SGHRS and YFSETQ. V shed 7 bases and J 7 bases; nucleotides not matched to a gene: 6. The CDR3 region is CASRPGQGANSPLHF. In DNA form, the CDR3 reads TGCGCCAGCCGGCCGGGACAGGGGGCAAATTCACCCCTCCACTTT.

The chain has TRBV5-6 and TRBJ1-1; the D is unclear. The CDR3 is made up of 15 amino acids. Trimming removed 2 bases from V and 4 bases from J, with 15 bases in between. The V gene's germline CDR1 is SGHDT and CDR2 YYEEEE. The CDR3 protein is CASSFRPTTRTEAFF. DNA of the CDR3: TGTGCCAGCAGCTTTAGACCAACTACACGCACTGAAGCTTTCTTT.

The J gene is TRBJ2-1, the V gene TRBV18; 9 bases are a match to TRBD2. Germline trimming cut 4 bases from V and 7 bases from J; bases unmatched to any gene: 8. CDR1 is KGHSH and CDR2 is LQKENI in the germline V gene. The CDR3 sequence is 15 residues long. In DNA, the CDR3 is TGTGCCAGCTCACGAGGTCTAGCGGGAACTAATGAGCAGTTCTTC. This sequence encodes CASSRGLAGTNEQFF.

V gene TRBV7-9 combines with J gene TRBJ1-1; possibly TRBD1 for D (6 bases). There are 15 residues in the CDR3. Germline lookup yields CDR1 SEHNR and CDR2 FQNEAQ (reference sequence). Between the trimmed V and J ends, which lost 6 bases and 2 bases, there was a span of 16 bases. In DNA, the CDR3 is TGTGCCAGCAGACCTAAACAGGGATCCAACACTGAAGCTTTCTTT. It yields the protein CASRPKQGSNTEAFF.

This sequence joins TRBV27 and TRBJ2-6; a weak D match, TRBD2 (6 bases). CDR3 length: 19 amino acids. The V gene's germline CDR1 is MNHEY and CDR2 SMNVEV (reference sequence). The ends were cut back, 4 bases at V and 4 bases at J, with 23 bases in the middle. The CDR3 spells CASSSLLRTLRGGANVLTF. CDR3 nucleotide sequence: TGTGCCAGCAGTTCCCTCCTCCGGACCCTCCGGGGGGGGGCCAACGTCCTGACTTTC.

The CDR3 DNA reads as TGTGCCAGCAAGAGGGCGGGGATACATAATGAAAAACTGTTTTTT. It yields the protein CASKRAGIHNEKLFF. The chain combines TRBV3-1 (or the pseudogene TRBV3-2) with TRBJ1-4, with no clear D. Germline loops: CDR1 LGHDT, CDR2 YNNKEL (reference sequence). V gave up 7 bases and J gave up 4 bases, with 16 bases separating them. This CDR3 comprises 15 residues.

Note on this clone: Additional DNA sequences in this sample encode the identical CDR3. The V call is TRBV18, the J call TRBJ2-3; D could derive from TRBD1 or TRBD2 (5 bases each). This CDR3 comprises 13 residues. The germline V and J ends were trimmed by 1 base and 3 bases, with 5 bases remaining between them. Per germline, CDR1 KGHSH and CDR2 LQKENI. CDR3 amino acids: CASSPRGTDTQYF. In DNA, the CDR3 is TGTGCCAGCTCACCACGGGGGACAGATACGCAGTATTTT.

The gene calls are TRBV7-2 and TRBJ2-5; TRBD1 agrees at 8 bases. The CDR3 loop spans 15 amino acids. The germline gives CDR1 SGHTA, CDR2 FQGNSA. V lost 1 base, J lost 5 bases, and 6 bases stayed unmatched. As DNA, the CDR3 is TGTGCCAGCAGCTTAGGCCCAGGGGGCGGGGAGACCCAGTACTTC. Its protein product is CASSLGPGGGETQYF. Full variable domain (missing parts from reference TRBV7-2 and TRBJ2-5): GAGVSQSPSNKVTEKGKDVELRCDPISGHTALYWYRQSLGQGLEFLIYFQGNSAPDKSGLPSDRFSAERTGGSVSTLTIQRTQQEDSAVYLCASSLGPGGGETQYFGPGTRLLVL.

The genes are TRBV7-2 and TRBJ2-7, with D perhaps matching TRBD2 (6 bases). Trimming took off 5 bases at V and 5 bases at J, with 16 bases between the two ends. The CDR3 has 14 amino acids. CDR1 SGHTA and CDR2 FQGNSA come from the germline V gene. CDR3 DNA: TGTGCCAGCAGCCTCTTCGGGGGAATCGACGAGCAGTACTTC. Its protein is CASSLFGGIDEQYF.

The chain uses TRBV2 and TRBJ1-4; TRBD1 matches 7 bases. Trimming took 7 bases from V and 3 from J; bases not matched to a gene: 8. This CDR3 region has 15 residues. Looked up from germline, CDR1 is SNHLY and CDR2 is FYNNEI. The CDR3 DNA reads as TGTGCCAGCACCCTACAGGGGACCGCTAATGAAAAACTGTTTTTT. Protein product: CASTLQGTANEKLFF.

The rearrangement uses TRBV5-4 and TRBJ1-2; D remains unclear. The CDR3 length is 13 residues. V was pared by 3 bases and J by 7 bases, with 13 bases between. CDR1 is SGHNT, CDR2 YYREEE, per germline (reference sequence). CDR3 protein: CASSSGAGGGYTF. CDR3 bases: TGTGCCAGCAGCTCGGGCGCCGGTGGTGGCTACACCTTC.

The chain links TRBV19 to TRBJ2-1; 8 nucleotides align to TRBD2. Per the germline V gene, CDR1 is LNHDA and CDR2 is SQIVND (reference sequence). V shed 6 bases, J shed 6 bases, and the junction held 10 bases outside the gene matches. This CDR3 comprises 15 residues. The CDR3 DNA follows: TGTGCCAGTAGGAATAAGGTGCGGGGGGTCAATGAGCAGTTCTTC. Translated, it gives CASRNKVRGVNEQFF.

The CDR3, as DNA: TGTGCCAGCAGTTTATGCCTGACAGGGGTGTGCGAGCAGTTCTTC. Protein sequence: CASSLCLTGVCEQFF. The chain combines TRBV28 with TRBJ2-1; 8 bases match TRBD1. The ends lost 0 bases at V and 10 bases at J; junction bases unmatched: 8. Germline CDR1 reads MDHEN; CDR2 reads SYDVKM. The CDR3 has 15 residues.

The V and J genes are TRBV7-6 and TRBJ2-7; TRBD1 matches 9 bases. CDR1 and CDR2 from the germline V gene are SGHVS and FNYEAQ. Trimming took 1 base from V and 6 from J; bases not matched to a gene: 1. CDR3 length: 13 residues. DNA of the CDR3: TGTGCCAGCAGCTTAGACAGGGGGCGCGAGCAGTACTTC. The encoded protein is CASSLDRGREQYF.

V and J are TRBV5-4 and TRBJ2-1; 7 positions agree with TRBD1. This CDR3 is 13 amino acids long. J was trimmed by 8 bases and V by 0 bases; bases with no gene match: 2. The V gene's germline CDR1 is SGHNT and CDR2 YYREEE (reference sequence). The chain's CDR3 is CASSLGQGDEQFF. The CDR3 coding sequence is TGTGCCAGCAGCTTGGGACAGGGCGATGAGCAGTTCTTC.